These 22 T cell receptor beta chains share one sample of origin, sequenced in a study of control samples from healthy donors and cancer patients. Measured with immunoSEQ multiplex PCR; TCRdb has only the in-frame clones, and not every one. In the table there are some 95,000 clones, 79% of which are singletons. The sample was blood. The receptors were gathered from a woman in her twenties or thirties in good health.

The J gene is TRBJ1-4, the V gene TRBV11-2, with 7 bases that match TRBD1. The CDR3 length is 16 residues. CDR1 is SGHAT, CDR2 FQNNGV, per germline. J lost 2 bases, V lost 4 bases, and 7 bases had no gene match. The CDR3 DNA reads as TGTGCCAGCAGCTCCCAACAGGGGTCTACTAATGAAAAACTGTTTTTT. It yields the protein CASSSQQGSTNEKLFF.

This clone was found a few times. The CDR3 sequence: CASSNSPHSNQPQHF. The CDR3 coding sequence is TGTGCCAGCAGTAACAGCCCCCATAGCAATCAGCCCCAGCATTTT. The chain uses TRBV2 and TRBJ1-5; D unclear. CDR1 and CDR2 from the germline V gene are SNHLY and FYNNEI. Trimming removed 5 bases from V and 0 bases from J, with 11 bases in between. This CDR3 is built from 15 residues.

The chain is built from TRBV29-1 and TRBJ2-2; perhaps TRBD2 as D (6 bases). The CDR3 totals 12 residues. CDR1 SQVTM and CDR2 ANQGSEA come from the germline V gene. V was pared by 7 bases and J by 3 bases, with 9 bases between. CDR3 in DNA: TGCAGCGGCGGGGCAGACACCGGGGAGCTGTTTTTT. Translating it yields CSGGADTGELFF.

The CDR3 protein is CASSYRQGYGYTF. The CDR3 bases are TGCGCCAGCAGCTACCGACAGGGCTATGGCTACACCTTC. This chain uses TRBV4-3 with TRBJ1-2, with TRBD1 identical over 7 bases. This CDR3 is 13 amino acids long. Per germline, CDR1 LGHNA and CDR2 YSLEER. After removal of 5 bases from V and 4 bases from J, the junction contained 4 bases not matched to a gene.

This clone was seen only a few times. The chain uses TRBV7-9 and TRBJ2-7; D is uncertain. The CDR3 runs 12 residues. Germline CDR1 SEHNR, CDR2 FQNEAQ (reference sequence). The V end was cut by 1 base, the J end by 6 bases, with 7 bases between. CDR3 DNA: TGTGCCAGCAGCTTAGACCCCCTCGAGCAGTACTTC. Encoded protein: CASSLDPLEQYF.

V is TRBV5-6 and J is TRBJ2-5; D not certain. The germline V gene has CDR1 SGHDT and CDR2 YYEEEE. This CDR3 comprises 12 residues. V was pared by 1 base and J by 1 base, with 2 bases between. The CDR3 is CASSLSQETQYF. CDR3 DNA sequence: TGTGCCAGCAGCTTGTCCCAAGAGACCCAGTACTTC.

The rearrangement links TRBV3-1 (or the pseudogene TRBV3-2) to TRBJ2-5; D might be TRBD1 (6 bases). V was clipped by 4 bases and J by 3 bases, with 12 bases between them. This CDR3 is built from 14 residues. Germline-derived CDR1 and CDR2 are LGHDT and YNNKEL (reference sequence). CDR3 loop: CASSRRNREETQYF. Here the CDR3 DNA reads TGTGCCAGCAGCCGTCGTAACAGGGAAGAGACCCAGTACTTC.

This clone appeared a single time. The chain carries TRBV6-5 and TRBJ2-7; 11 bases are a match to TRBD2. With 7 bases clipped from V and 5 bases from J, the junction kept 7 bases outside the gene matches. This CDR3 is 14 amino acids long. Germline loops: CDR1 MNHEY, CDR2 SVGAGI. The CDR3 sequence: CASTIAGGSHEQYF. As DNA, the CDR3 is TGTGCCAGCACCATAGCGGGGGGGTCCCACGAGCAGTACTTC.

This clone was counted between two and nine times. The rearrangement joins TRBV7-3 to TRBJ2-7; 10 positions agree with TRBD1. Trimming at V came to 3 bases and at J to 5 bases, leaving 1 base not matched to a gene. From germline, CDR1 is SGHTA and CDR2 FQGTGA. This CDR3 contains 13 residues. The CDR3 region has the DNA TGTGCCAGCAGCTTGACAGGGGGCGACGAGCAGTACTTC. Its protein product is CASSLTGGDEQYF.

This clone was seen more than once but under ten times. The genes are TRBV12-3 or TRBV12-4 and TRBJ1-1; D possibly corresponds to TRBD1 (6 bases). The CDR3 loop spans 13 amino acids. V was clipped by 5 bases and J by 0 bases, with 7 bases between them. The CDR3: CASSTGLNTEAFF. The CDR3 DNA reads TGTGCCAGCAGTACAGGGTTGAACACTGAAGCTTTCTTT.

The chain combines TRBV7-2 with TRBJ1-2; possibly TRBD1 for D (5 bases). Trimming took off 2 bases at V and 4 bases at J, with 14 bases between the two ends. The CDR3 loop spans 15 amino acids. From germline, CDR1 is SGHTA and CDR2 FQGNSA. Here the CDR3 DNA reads TGTGCCAGCAGCTTATCCCAGGGCTCAAGCTATGGCTACACCTTC. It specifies CASSLSQGSSYGYTF.

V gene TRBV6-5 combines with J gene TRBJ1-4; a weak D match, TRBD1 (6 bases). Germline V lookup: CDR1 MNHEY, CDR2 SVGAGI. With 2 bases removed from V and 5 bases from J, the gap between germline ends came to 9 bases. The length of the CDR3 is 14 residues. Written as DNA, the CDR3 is TGTGCCAGCAGTTACGCGACAGGAAATGAAAAACTGTTTTTT. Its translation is CASSYATGNEKLFF.

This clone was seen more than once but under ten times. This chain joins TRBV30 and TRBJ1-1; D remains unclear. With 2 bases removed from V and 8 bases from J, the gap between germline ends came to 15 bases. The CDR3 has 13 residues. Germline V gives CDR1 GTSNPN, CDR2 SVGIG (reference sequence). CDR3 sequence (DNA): TGTGCCTGGAGTACTGGACTAGGGAAAGAAGCTTTCTTT. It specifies CAWSTGLGKEAFF.

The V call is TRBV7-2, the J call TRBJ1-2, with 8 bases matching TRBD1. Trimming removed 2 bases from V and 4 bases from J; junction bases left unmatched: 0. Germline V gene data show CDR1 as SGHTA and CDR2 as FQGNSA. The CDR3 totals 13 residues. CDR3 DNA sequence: TGTGCCAGCAGCTTAACAGGGGGCTATGGCTACACCTTC. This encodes CASSLTGGYGYTF.

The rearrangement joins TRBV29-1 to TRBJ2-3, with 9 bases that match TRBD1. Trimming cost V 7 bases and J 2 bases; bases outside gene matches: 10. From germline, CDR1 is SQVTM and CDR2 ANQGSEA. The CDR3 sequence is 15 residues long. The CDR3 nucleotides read TGCAGCGCGATCGGACAGGGGTCGTTCACAGATACGCAGTATTTT. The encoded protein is CSAIGQGSFTDTQYF.

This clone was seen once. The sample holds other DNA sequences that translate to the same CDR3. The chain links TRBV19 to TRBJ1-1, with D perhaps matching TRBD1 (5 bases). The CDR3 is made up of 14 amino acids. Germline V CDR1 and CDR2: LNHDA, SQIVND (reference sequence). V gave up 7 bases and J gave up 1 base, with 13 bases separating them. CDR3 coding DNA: TGTGCCAGTAAACCGGGACCAGGGAACACTGAAGCTTTCTTT. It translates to CASKPGPGNTEAFF.

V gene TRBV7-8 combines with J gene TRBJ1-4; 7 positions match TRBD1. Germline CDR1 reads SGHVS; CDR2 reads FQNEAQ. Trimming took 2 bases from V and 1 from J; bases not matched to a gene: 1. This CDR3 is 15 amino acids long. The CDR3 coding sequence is TGTGCCAGCAGCTTAAACAGGGGAACTAATGAAAAACTGTTTTTT. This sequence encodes CASSLNRGTNEKLFF. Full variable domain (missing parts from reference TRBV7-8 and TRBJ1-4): GAGVSQSPRYKVAKRGQDVALRCDPISGHVSLFWYQQALGQGPEFLTYFQNEAQLDKSGLPSDRFFAERPEGSVSTLKIQRTQQEDSAVYLCASSLNRGTNEKLFFGSGTQLSVL.

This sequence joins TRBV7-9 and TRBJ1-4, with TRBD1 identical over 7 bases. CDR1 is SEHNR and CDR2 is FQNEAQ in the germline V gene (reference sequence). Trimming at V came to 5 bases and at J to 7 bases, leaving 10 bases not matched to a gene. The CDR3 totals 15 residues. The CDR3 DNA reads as TGTGCCAGCAGCCCGACAGGGAGTAAAGGTGAAAAACTGTTTTTT. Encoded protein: CASSPTGSKGEKLFF.

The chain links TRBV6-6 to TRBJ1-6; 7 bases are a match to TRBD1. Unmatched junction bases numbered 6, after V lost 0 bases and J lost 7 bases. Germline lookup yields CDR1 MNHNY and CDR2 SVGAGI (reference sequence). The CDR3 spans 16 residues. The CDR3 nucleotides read TGTGCCAGCAGTTACTCGGCAGGGGGTAGCAATTCACCCCTCCACTTT. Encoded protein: CASSYSAGGSNSPLHF.

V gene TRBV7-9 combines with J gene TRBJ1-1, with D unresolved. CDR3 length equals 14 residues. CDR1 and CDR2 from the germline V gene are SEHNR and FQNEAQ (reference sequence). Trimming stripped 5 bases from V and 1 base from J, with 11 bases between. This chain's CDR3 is CASSPRRTNTEAFF. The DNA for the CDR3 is TGTGCCAGCAGCCCCAGACGGACGAACACTGAAGCTTTCTTT. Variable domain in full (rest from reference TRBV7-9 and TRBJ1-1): DTGVSQNPRHKITKRGQNVTFRCDPISEHNRLYWYRQTLGQGPEFLTYFQNEAQLEKSRLLSDRFSAERPKGSFSTLEIQRTEQGDSAMYLCASSPRRTNTEAFFGQGTRLTVV.

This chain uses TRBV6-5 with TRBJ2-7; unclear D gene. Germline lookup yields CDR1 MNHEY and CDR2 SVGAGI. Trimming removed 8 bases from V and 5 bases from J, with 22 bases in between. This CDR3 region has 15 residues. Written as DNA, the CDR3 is TGTGCCAGCGGGGATCCGACACGCATCGGCGACGAGCAGTACTTC. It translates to CASGDPTRIGDEQYF.

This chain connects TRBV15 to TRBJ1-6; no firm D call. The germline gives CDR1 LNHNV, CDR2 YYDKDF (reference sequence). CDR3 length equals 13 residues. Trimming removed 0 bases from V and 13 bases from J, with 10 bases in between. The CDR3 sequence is CATSRDEDEPLHF. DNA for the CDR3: TGTGCCACCAGCAGAGATGAAGACGAGCCCCTCCACTTT.